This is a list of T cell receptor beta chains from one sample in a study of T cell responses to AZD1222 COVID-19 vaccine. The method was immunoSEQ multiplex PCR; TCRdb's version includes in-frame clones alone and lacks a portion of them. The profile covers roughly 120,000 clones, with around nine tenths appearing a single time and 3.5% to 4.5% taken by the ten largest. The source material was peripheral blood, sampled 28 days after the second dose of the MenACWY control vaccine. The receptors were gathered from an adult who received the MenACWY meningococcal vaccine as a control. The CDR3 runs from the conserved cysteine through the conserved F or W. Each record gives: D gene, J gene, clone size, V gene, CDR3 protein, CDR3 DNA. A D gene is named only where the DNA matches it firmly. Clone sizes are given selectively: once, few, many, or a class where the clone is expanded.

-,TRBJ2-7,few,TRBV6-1,CASSEVEQGRRKYF,TGTGCCAGCAGTGAAGTGGAACAGGGGAGGAGAAAGTACTTC
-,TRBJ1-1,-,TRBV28,CASNPGGFEAFF,TGTGCCAGCAATCCTGGGGGGTTTGAAGCTTTCTTT
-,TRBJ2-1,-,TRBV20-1,CSGSGGTQQFF,TGCAGTGGCTCAGGCGGGACCCAGCAGTTCTTC
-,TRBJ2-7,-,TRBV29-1,CSAFGGGATSYEQYF,TGCAGCGCTTTTGGGGGTGGGGCCACCTCCTACGAGCAGTACTTC
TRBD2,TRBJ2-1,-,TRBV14,CASSQDPSGYYNEQFF,TGTGCCAGCAGCCAAGATCCTAGCGGGTACTACAATGAGCAGTTCTTC
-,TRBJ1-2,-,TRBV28,CASTLGRRNYGYTF,TGTGCCAGCACCCTAGGGCGGCGGAACTATGGCTACACCTTC
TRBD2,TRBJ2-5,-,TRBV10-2,CASRETSGGPETQYF,TGCGCCAGCAGGGAAACTAGCGGGGGCCCAGAGACCCAGTACTTC
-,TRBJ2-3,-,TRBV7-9,CASSLAPRSTDTQYF,TGTGCCAGCAGCTTAGCCCCCCGTAGCACAGATACGCAGTATTTT
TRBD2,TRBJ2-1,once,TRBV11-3,CASSLAGRKEQFF,TGTGCCAGCAGCCTAGCGGGGAGGAAGGAGCAGTTCTTC
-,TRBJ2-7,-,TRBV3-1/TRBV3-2,CASSQGKGYEQYF,TGTGCCAGCAGCCAAGGGAAAGGGTACGAGCAGTACTTC
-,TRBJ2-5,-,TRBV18,CASSPSLETQYF,TGTGCCAGCTCACCGTCTCTAGAGACCCAGTACTTC
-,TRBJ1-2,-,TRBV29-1,CSAREDGDGYTF,TGCAGCGCCCGAGAGGACGGGGATGGCTACACCTTC
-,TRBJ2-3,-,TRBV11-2,CASSLDYVGDTQYF,TGTGCCAGCAGCTTAGATTATGTGGGGGATACGCAGTATTTT
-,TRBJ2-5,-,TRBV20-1,CSASIPPTGTLQETQYF,TGCAGTGCTAGTATCCCCCCAACCGGGACACTCCAAGAGACCCAGTACTTC
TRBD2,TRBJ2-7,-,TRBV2,CAGGLAVSYEQYF,TGTGCCGGAGGACTAGCGGTCTCCTACGAGCAGTACTTC
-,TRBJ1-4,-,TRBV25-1,CASSVGAGPPNEKLFF,TGTGCCAGCAGTGTGGGTGCAGGGCCACCTAATGAAAAACTGTTTTTT
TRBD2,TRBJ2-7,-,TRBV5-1,CASSVGRGQSDEQYF,TGCGCCAGCAGCGTGGGGAGGGGTCAGTCAGACGAGCAGTACTTC
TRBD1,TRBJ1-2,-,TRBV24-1,CATSDGGRQGLSNYGYTF,TGTGCCACCAGTGATGGCGGTCGACAGGGACTTTCTAACTATGGCTACACCTTC
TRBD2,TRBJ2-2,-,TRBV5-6,CASSVRELSGELFF,TGTGCCAGCAGCGTGCGGGAGTTAAGCGGGGAGCTGTTTTTT
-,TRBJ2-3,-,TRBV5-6,CASSLGDTQYF,TGTGCCAGCAGCTTGGGGGATACGCAGTATTTT
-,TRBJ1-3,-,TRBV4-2,CASSQVRGSSSGNTIYF,TGTGCCAGCAGCCAAGTCCGGGGAAGCAGTTCTGGAAACACCATATATTTT
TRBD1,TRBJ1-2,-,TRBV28,CASSGQWGQQTVGYGYTF,TGTGCCAGCAGTGGGCAGTGGGGACAGCAAACAGTGGGGTATGGCTACACCTTC
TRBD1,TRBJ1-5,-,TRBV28,CASSQGGAEGNQPQHF,TGTGCCAGCAGCCAGGGGGGGGCTGAAGGCAATCAGCCCCAGCATTTT
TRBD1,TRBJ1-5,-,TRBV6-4,CASRGNRGTNQPQHF,TGTGCCAGCAGGGGAAACAGGGGTACAAATCAGCCCCAGCATTTT
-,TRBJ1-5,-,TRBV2,CASSELESRSINQPQHF,TGTGCCAGCAGTGAATTGGAAAGTCGAAGTATCAATCAGCCCCAGCATTTT
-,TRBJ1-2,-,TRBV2,CASSEAGAGNYGYTF,TGTGCCAGCAGTGAAGCGGGGGCAGGGAACTATGGCTACACCTTC
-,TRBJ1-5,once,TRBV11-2,CASSPDASNQPQHF,TGTGCCAGCAGCCCCGACGCATCCAATCAGCCCCAGCATTTT
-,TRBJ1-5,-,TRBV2,CASKLTDNQPQHF,TGTGCCAGCAAACTGACAGACAATCAGCCCCAGCATTTT
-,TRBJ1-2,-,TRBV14,CASSQVGVCYGYTF,TGTGCCAGCAGCCAAGTGGGGGTCTGCTATGGCTACACCTTC
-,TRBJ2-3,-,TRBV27,CASSLAVRTDTQYF,TGTGCCAGCAGTTTAGCGGTCAGAACAGATACGCAGTATTTT
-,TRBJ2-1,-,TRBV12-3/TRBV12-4,CASSPLGRNEQFF,TGTGCCAGCAGTCCGTTGGGGAGAAATGAGCAGTTCTTC
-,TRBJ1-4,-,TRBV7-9,CASSLVGYNEKLFF,TGTGCCAGCAGCTTAGTAGGGTATAATGAAAAACTGTTTTTT
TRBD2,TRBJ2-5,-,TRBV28,CASSLGVSGWETQYF,TGTGCCAGCAGTTTAGGGGTTAGCGGGTGGGAGACCCAGTACTTC
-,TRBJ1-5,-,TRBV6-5,CASSYSSGANQPQHF,TGTGCCAGCAGTTACTCGTCGGGGGCAAATCAGCCCCAGCATTTT
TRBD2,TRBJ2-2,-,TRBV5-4,CASSPGGADTGELFF,TGTGCCAGCAGCCCGGGGGGGGCCGATACCGGGGAGCTGTTTTTT
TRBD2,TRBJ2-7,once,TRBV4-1,CASSQDSGRTSYEQYF,TGCGCCAGCAGCCAAGACAGCGGGAGGACCTCCTACGAGCAGTACTTC
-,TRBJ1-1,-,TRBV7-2,CASSLGQGSAFF,TGTGCCAGCAGCTTAGGTCAGGGTTCAGCTTTCTTT
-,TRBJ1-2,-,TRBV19,CASTTPGYGYTF,TGTGCCAGTACTACTCCTGGCTATGGCTACACCTTC
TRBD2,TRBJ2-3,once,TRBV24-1,CATSDSGTSGRYTDTQYF,TGTGCCACCAGTGATTCAGGGACTAGCGGGAGGTACACAGATACGCAGTATTTT
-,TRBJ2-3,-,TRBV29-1,CSVLITDTQYF,TGCAGCGTTCTCATCACAGATACGCAGTATTTT
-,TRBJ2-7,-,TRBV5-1,CASSPATGSYEQYF,TGCGCCAGCAGCCCCGCGACGGGTTCCTACGAGCAGTACTTC
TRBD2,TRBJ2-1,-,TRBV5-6,CASSPVGLAGFEQFF,TGTGCCAGCAGCCCCGTTGGCCTAGCGGGGTTTGAGCAGTTCTTC
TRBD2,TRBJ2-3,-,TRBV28,CASSLAGGPLDTQYF,TGTGCCAGCAGCTTAGCGGGAGGGCCTCTAGATACGCAGTATTTT
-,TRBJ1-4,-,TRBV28,CASLRQGNEKLFF,TGTGCCAGCTTGAGGCAGGGTAACGAAAAACTGTTTTTT
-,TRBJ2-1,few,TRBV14,CASSQVTAGSGEQFF,TGTGCCAGCAGCCAAGTGACTGCAGGGTCGGGTGAGCAGTTCTTC
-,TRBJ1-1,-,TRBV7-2,CASSFSGNTEAFF,TGTGCCAGCAGCTTTTCCGGGAACACTGAAGCTTTCTTT
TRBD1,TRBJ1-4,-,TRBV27,CASTRTGIRAKWNEKLFF,TGTGCCAGCACCCGGACAGGTATCAGGGCCAAGTGGAATGAAAAACTGTTTTTT
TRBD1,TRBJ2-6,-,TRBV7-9,CASSPGTGAPGANVLTF,TGTGCCAGCAGCCCCGGGACAGGGGCGCCTGGGGCCAACGTCCTGACTTTC
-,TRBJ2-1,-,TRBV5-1,CASSLDWSSSYNEQFF,TGCGCCAGCAGCTTGGATTGGTCGAGCTCCTACAATGAGCAGTTCTTC
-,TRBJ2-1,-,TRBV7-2,CASSLGHKDEQFF,TGTGCCAGCAGCTTAGGCCACAAAGATGAGCAGTTCTTC
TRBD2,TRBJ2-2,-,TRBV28,CASSPRTSGRAWTGELFF,TGTGCCAGCAGTCCCAGGACTAGCGGGAGGGCCTGGACCGGGGAGCTGTTTTTT
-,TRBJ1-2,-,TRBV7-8,CASSHQPTHGYTF,TGTGCCAGCAGTCATCAGCCCACGCATGGCTACACCTTC
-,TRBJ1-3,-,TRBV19,CASSISGGGNFGNTIYF,TGTGCCAGTAGTATCTCAGGCGGGGGAAATTTTGGAAACACCATATATTTT
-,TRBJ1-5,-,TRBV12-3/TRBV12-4,CASSLGQPQHF,TGTGCCAGCAGTTTGGGTCAGCCCCAGCATTTT
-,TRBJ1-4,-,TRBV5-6,CASSMIGNEKLFF,TGTGCCAGCAGCATGATTGGCAATGAAAAACTGTTTTTT
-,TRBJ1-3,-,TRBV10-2,CASSESGTPVSGNTIYF,TGCGCCAGCAGTGAGTCTGGGACACCGGTCTCTGGAAACACCATATATTTT